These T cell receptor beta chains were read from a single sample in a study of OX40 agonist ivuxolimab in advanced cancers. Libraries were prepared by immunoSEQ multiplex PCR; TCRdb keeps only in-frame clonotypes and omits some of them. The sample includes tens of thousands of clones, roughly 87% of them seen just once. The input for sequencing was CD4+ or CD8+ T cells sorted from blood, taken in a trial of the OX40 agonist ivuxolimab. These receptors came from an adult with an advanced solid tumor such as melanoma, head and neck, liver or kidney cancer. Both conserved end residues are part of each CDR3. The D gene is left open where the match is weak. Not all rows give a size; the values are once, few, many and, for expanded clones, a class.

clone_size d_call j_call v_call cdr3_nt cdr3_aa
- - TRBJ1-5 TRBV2 TGTGCCAGCAGCACCCTCGGGGGTGGAAGCAATCAGCCCCAGCATTTT CASSTLGGGSNQPQHF
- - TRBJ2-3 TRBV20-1 TGCAGTGCTACCCCCACAGATACGCAGTATTTT CSATPTDTQYF
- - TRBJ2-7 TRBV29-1 TGCAGCTACAGGACAGCCCATAGCTCCTACGAGCAGTACTTC CSYRTAHSSYEQYF
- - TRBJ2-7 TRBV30 TGTGCCTGGAGTATGGCGGGGAGCTCCTACGAGCAGTACTTC CAWSMAGSSYEQYF
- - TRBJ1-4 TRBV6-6 TGTGCCAGCAGTTATGGGGGGGCGGGTGAAAAACTGTTTTTT CASSYGGAGEKLFF
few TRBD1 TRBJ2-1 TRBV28 TGTGCCAGCAGTGCGACAGGGGTCTCCTACAATGAGCAGTTCTTC CASSATGVSYNEQFF
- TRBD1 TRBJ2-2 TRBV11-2 TGTGCCAGCAGGGACAGGGGGGCCGGGGAGCTGTTTTTT CASRDRGAGELFF
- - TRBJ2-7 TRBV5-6 TGTGCCAGCAGCTTAGTTTTCGATCGCAGGGCGTCCTACGAGCAGTACTTC CASSLVFDRRASYEQYF
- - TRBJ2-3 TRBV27 TGTGCCAGCAGTTTATCAACGGGCACAGATACGCAGTATTTT CASSLSTGTDTQYF
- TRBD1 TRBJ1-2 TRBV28 TGTGCCAGCAGTTTAGGCAGGGGGCAGAGTGGCTACACCTTC CASSLGRGQSGYTF
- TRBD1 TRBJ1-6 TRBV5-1 TGCGCCAGCAGCTTGGAGTCAGGGGGGCGATCACCCCTCCACTTT CASSLESGGRSPLHF
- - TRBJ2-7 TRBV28 TGTGCCAGCAGTTTATCGAGGGCCTACGAGCAGTACTTC CASSLSRAYEQYF
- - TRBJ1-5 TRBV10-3 TGTGCCATCAGTGAGGGCAGGGTCAATCAGCCCCAGCATTTT CAISEGRVNQPQHF
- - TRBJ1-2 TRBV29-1 TGCAGCGTTGCCGGACGGTTATGGGAGAATGGCTACACCTTC CSVAGRLWENGYTF
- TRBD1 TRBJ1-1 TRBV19 TGTGCCAGTAGGGGGACGGGACAGGGCGCCACTGAAGCTTTCTTT CASRGTGQGATEAFF
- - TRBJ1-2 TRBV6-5 TGTGCCAGCAGTTATCAGGGGCTCTATGGCTACACCTTC CASSYQGLYGYTF
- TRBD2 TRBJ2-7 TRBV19 TGTGCCAGTAGTATAGGATATTTGACTAGCGGGAGGCCCAACGAGCAGTACTTC CASSIGYLTSGRPNEQYF
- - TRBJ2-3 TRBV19 TGTGCCAGTAGTATCGGGGGTTACACAGATACGCAGTATTTT CASSIGGYTDTQYF
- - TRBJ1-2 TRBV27 TGTGCCAGCAGTTTTTCTCTCAGGGAGTTCAGAATTAATGGCTACACCTTC CASSFSLREFRINGYTF
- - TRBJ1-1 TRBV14 TGTGCCAGCAGCCAAGCGGTGGTAGGCCTTGGCGCTTTCTTT CASSQAVVGLGAFF
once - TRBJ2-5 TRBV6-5 TGTGCCAGCAGTTACTCGAGGAGTCCGGAGACCCAGTACTTC CASSYSRSPETQYF
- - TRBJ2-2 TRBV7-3 TGTGCCAGCAGTCAAACAGGGTTTTCCGGGGAGCTGTTTTTT CASSQTGFSGELFF